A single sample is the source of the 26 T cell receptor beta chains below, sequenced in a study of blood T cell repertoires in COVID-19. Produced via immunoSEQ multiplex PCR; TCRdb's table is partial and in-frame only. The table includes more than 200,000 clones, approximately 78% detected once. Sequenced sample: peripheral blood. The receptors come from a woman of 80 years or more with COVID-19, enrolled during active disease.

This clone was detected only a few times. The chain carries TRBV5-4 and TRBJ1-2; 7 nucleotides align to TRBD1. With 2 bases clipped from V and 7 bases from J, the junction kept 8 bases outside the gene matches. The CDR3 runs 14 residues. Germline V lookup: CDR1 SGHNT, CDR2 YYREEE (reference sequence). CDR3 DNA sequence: TGTGCCAGCAGCTTCGGACAGGCCTCTGGTGGCTACACCTTC. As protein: CASSFGQASGGYTF.

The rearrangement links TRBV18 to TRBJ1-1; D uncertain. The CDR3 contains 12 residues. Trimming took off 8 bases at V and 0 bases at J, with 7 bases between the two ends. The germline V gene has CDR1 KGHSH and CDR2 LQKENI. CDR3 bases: TGTGCCAGCCTGCAGTTGAACACTGAAGCTTTCTTT. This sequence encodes CASLQLNTEAFF.

CDR3 nucleotides: TGCAGCGTCGACAGGGGTCGCGACGAGCAGTACTTC. Its protein product is CSVDRGRDEQYF. This chain connects TRBV29-1 to TRBJ2-7; 8 bases line up with TRBD1. The germline V gene has CDR1 SQVTM and CDR2 ANQGSEA. This CDR3 region has 12 residues. After removal of 6 bases from V and 5 bases from J, the junction contained 6 bases not matched to a gene.

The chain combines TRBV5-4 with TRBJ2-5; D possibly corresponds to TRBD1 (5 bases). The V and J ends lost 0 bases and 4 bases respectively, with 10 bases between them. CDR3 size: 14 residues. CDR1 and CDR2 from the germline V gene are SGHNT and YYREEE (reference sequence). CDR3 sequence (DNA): TGTGCCAGCAGCTTGGGATCTAGGGGAGAGACCCAGTACTTC. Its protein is CASSLGSRGETQYF. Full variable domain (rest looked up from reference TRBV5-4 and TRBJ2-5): ETGVTQSPTHLIKTRGQQVTLRCSSQSGHNTVSWYQQALGQGPQFIFQYYREEENGRGNFPPRFSGLQFPNYSSELNVNALELDDSALYLCASSLGSRGETQYFGPGTRLLVL.

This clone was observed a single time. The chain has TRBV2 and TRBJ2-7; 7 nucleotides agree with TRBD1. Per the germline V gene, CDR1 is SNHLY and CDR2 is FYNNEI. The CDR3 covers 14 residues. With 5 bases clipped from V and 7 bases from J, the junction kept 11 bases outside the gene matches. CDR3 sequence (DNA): TGTGCCAGCAGTACCACAGGGGCATTTACGGAGCAGTACTTC. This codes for CASSTTGAFTEQYF. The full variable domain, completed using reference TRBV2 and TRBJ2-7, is EPEVTQTPSHQVTQMGQEVILRCVPISNHLYFYWYRQILGQKVEFLVSFYNNEISEKSEIFDDQFSVERPDGSNFTLKIRSTKLEDSAMYFCASSTTGAFTEQYFGPGTRLTVT.

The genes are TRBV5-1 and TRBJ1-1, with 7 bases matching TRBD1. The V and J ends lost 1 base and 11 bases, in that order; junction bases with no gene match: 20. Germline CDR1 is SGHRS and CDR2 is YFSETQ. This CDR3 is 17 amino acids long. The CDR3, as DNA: TGCGCCAGCAGCTTGTCCCTTGGTGAGGGGGCGCTTAGGGAGGCTTTCTTT. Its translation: CASSLSLGEGALREAFF.

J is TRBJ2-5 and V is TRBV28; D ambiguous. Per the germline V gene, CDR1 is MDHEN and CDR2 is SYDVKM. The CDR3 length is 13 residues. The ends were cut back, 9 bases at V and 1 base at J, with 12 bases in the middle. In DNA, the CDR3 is TGTGCCAGTACTGTAACAGCCCAAGAGACCCAGTACTTC. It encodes CASTVTAQETQYF.

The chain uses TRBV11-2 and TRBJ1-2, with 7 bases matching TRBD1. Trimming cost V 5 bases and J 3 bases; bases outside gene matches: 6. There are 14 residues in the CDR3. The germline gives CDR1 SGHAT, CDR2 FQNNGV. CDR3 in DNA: TGTGCCAGCAGCGTGACAGGGTCGGACTATGGCTACACCTTC. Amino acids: CASSVTGSDYGYTF.

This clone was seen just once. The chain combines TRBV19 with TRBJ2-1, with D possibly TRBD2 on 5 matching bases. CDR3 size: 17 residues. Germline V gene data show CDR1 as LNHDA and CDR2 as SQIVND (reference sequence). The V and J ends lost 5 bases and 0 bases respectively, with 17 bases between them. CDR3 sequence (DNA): TGTGCCAGTAGTGGCTCCTTCGGAGGCAGCTCCTACAATGAGCAGTTCTTC. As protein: CASSGSFGGSSYNEQFF.

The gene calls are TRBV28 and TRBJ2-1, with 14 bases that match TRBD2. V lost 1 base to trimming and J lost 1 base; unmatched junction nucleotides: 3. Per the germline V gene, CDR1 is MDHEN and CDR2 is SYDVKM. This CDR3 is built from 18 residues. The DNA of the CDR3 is TGTGCCAGCAGTTTATTGGGACTAGCGGGAGCTTCCTACAATGAGCAGTTCTTC. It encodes CASSLLGLAGASYNEQFF.

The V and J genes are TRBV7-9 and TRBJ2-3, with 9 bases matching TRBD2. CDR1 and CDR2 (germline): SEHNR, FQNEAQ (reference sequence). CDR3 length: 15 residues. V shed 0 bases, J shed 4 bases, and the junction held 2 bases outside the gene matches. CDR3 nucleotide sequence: TGTGCCAGCAGCTTAGCCGGCGGGGGGGCAGATACGCAGTATTTT. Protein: CASSLAGGGADTQYF.

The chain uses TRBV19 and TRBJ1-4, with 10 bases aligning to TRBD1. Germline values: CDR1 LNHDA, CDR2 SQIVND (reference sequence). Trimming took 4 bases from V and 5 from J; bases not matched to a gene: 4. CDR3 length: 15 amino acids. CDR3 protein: CASSSWTGGNEKLFF. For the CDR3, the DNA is TGTGCCAGTAGTAGCTGGACAGGGGGAAATGAAAAACTGTTTTTT.

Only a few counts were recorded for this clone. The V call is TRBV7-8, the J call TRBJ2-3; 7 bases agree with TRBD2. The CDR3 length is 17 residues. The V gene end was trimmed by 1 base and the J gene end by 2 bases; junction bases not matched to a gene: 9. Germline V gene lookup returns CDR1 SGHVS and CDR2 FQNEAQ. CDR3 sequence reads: CASSLVAATSLTDTQYF. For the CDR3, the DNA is TGTGCCAGCAGCTTAGTGGCTGCGACTAGCCTCACAGATACGCAGTATTTT.

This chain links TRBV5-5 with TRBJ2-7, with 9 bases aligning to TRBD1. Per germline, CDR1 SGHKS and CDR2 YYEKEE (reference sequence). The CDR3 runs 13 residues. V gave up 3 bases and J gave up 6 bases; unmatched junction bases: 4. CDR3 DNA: TGTGCCAGCAGCTGGGACAGGGTCGGCGAGCAGTACTTC. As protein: CASSWDRVGEQYF.

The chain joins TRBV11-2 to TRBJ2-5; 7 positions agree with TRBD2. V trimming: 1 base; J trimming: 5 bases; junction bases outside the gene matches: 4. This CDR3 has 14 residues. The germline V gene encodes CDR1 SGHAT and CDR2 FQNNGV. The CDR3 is CASSLVGGPETQYF. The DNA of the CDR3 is TGTGCCAGCAGCTTAGTGGGAGGGCCGGAGACCCAGTACTTC.

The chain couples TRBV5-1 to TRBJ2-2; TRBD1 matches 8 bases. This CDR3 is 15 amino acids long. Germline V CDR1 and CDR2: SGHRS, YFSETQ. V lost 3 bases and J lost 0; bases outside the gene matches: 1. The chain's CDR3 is CASSSGQANTGELFF. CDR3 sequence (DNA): TGCGCCAGCAGCTCGGGACAGGCGAACACCGGGGAGCTGTTTTTT.

This CDR3 reads CASSGQGRFNEQFF. The CDR3 nucleotides are TGTGCCAGCTCGGGACAGGGGAGATTTAATGAGCAGTTCTTC. The chain uses TRBV18 and TRBJ2-1; 10 bases are shared with TRBD1. Per the germline V gene, CDR1 is KGHSH and CDR2 is LQKENI. The CDR3 contains 14 residues. V lost 6 bases to trimming and J lost 7 bases; unmatched junction nucleotides: 6.

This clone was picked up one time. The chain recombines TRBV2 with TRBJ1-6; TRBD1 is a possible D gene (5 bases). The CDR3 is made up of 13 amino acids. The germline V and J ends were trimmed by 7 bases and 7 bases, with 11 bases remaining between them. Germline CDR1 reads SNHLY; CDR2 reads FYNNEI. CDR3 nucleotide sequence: TGTGCCAGCATTCAGACAGAAAATTCACCCCTCCACTTT. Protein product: CASIQTENSPLHF. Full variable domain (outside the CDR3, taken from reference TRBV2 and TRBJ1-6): EPEVTQTPSHQVTQMGQEVILRCVPISNHLYFYWYRQILGQKVEFLVSFYNNEISEKSEIFDDQFSVERPDGSNFTLKIRSTKLEDSAMYFCASIQTENSPLHFGNGTRLTVT.

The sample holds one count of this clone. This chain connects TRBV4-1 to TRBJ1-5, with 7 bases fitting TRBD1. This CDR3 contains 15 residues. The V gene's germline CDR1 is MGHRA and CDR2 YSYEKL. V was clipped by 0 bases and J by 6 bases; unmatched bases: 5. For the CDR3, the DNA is TGCGCCAGCAGCCAAGACAGGGGGAATATTCAGCCCCAGCATTTT. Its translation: CASSQDRGNIQPQHF.

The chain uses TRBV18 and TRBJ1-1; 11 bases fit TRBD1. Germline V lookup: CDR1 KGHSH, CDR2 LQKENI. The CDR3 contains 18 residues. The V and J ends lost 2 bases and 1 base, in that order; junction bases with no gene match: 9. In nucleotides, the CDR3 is TGTGCCAGCTCACCAGGATTAGGGACAGGGGGTTCGAACACTGAAGCTTTCTTT. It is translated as CASSPGLGTGGSNTEAFF.

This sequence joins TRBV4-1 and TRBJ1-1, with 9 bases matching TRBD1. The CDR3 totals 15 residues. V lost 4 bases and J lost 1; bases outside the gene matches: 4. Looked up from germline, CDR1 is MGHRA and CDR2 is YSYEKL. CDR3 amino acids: CASSPGDRENTEAFF. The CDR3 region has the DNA TGCGCCAGCAGCCCAGGGGACAGGGAGAACACTGAAGCTTTCTTT.

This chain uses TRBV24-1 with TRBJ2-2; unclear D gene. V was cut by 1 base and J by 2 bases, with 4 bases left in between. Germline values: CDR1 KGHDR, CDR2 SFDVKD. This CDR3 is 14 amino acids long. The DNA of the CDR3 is TGTGCCACCAGTGATTTATATAACACCGGGGAGCTGTTTTTT. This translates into CATSDLYNTGELFF.

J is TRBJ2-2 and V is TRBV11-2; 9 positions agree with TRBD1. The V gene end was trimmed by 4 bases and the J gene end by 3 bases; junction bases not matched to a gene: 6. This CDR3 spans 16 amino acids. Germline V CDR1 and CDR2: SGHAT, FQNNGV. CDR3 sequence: CASSYGRTGDTGELFF. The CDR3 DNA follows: TGTGCCAGCAGCTATGGACGGACAGGGGACACCGGGGAGCTGTTTTTT.

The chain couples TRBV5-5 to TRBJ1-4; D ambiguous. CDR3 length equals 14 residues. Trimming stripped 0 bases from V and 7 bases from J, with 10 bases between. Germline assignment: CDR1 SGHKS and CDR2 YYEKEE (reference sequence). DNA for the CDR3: TGTGCCAGCAGCTTGGGACAAGGCATTGAAAAACTGTTTTTT. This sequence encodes CASSLGQGIEKLFF.

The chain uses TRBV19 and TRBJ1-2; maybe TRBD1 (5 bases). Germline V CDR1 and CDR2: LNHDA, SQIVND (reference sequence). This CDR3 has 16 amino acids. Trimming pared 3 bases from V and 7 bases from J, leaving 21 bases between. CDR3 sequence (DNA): TGTGCCAGTAGTATTGGTGGAGGGTATGGGACGGTTGGCTACACCTTC. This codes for CASSIGGGYGTVGYTF.

The CDR3 reads CASSFTPGDAEAFF. The CDR3 DNA reads as TGCGCCAGCAGCTTTACTCCAGGGGACGCTGAAGCTTTCTTT. The rearrangement links TRBV5-1 to TRBJ1-1, with D maybe TRBD1 (6 bases). Trimming took off 2 bases at V and 6 bases at J, with 14 bases between the two ends. Germline V gene sequence: CDR1 SGHRS, CDR2 YFSETQ. The CDR3 contains 14 residues.